These 32 T cell receptor beta chains originate from one sample sequenced in a study of blood T cell repertoires in COVID-19. Assay used: immunoSEQ multiplex PCR; TCRdb lists only in-frame clones, some missing. The sample records approximately 80,000 clones, about 87% being singletons. Source material: peripheral blood. The receptors come from an elderly woman with acute or convalescent COVID-19.

The chain uses TRBV25-1 and TRBJ2-2; maybe TRBD2 (5 bases). There are 14 residues in the CDR3. Germline assignment: CDR1 MGHDK and CDR2 SYGVNS. Trimming removed 7 bases at V and 1 base at J, with 10 bases between. CDR3 bases: TGTGCCAGCAAGCCAGGAGGGAACACCGGGGAGCTGTTTTTT. Its protein product is CASKPGGNTGELFF.

The chain joins TRBV10-1 to TRBJ1-5; 7 bases align to TRBD1. Trimming removed 5 bases from V and 4 bases from J; junction bases left unmatched: 17. The CDR3 has 18 residues. The V gene's germline CDR1 is WNHNN and CDR2 SYGVQD (reference sequence). The CDR3 is CASSILGLLYRGNQPQHF. DNA for the CDR3: TGCGCCAGCAGTATTCTGGGGCTATTATACAGGGGTAATCAGCCCCAGCATTTT.

This chain connects TRBV19 to TRBJ1-5, with TRBD1 as a possible D gene (5 bases). The CDR3 length is 14 residues. Trimming pared 6 bases from V and 7 bases from J, leaving 16 bases between. Germline CDR1 LNHDA, CDR2 SQIVND (reference sequence). This CDR3 reads CASRVSGAGQPQHF. CDR3 coding DNA: TGTGCCAGTAGGGTCAGCGGGGCCGGGCAGCCCCAGCATTTT.

The V gene is TRBV7-9, the J gene TRBJ1-2; D is possibly TRBD1 (6 bases). This CDR3 is 15 amino acids long. Germline CDR1 SEHNR, CDR2 FQNEAQ (reference sequence). Trimming took 1 base from V and 2 from J, leaving 11 bases between them. The CDR3 nucleotides read TGTGCCAGCAGCTTAGGAGAAGGGGGAAACTATGGCTACACCTTC. As protein: CASSLGEGGNYGYTF. Combining the CDR3 with reference TRBV7-9 and TRBJ1-2 gives the whole variable domain DTGVSQNPRHKITKRGQNVTFRCDPISEHNRLYWYRQTLGQGPEFLTYFQNEAQLEKSRLLSDRFSAERPKGSFSTLEIQRTEQGDSAMYLCASSLGEGGNYGYTFGSGTRLTVV.

The rearrangement uses TRBV14 and TRBJ2-6; D ambiguous. The ends were cut back, 1 base at V and 2 bases at J, with 18 bases in the middle. Germline CDR1 SGHDN, CDR2 FVKESK. The CDR3 contains 19 residues. CDR3 in amino acids: CASSQVRGSPRTGANVLTF. The CDR3 DNA reads as TGTGCCAGCAGCCAAGTAAGAGGCAGTCCCCGCACTGGGGCCAACGTCCTGACTTTC.

The J gene is TRBJ1-1, the V gene TRBV9, with D possibly matching TRBD1 (5 bases). Germline values: CDR1 SGDLS, CDR2 YYNGEE. The CDR3 sequence is 14 residues long. Trimming shortened V by 0 bases and J by 5 bases, and 11 bases separated the two germline ends. CDR3: CASSVVMGRTEAFF. The CDR3 nucleotides read TGTGCCAGCAGCGTAGTCATGGGGCGAACTGAAGCTTTCTTT. The full variable domain, with the rest looked up from reference TRBV9 and TRBJ1-1, is DSGVTQTPKHLITATGQRVTLRCSPRSGDLSVYWYQQSLDQGLQFLIQYYNGEERAKGNILERFSAQQFPDLHSELNLSSLELGDSALYFCASSVVMGRTEAFFGQGTRLTVV.

V usage is TRBV7-9 and J usage is TRBJ1-2, with TRBD1 matching 7 bases. The ends lost 5 bases at V and 0 bases at J; junction bases unmatched: 6. This CDR3 contains 15 residues. The germline V gene encodes CDR1 SEHNR and CDR2 FQNEAQ (reference sequence). The CDR3 loop reads CASSRGDSPNYGYTF. In DNA, the CDR3 is TGTGCCAGCAGCAGGGGGGACAGCCCTAACTATGGCTACACCTTC. Full variable domain (remainder filled in from reference TRBV7-9 and TRBJ1-2): DTGVSQNPRHKITKRGQNVTFRCDPISEHNRLYWYRQTLGQGPEFLTYFQNEAQLEKSRLLSDRFSAERPKGSFSTLEIQRTEQGDSAMYLCASSRGDSPNYGYTFGSGTRLTVV.

There are a few counts of this clone. The gene calls are TRBV19 and TRBJ1-6, with TRBD1 matching over 8 bases. CDR3 size: 16 residues. Germline loops: CDR1 LNHDA, CDR2 SQIVND (reference sequence). V shed 10 bases, J shed 8 bases, and the junction held 16 bases outside the gene matches. The CDR3 DNA sequence: TGTGCCACCAGCAGAAGGACAGGGACTGCTGATTCACCCCTCCACTTT. Translated: CATSRRTGTADSPLHF.

The rearrangement links TRBV7-8 to TRBJ1-2; no clear D. V lost 5 bases and J lost 6, with 16 bases in between. The CDR3 consists of 14 residues. CDR1 is SGHVS, CDR2 FQNEAQ, per germline. CDR3 DNA sequence: TGTGCCAGCAGCATTAACACGCCCGGGGATGGCTACACCTTC. It specifies CASSINTPGDGYTF. Looking up the rest from reference TRBV7-8 and TRBJ1-2 gives the full variable domain: GAGVSQSPRYKVAKRGQDVALRCDPISGHVSLFWYQQALGQGPEFLTYFQNEAQLDKSGLPSDRFFAERPEGSVSTLKIQRTQQEDSAVYLCASSINTPGDGYTFGSGTRLTVV.

The chain joins TRBV30 to TRBJ2-4, with 9 bases aligning to TRBD2. J lost 7 bases, V lost 0 bases, and 10 bases had no gene match. This CDR3 is built from 16 residues. CDR1 is GTSNPN and CDR2 is SVGIG in the germline V gene (reference sequence). The CDR3 DNA reads TGTGCCTGGAGTGTAGGCACTAGCGGGCGAGGTAACATTCAGTACTTC. Translating it yields CAWSVGTSGRGNIQYF. Together with reference TRBV30 and TRBJ2-4, the CDR3 gives the full variable domain: SQTIHQWPATLVQPVGSPLSLECTVEGTSNPNLYWYRQAAGRGLQLLFYSVGIGQISSEVPQNLSASRPQDRQFILSSKKLLLSDSGFYLCAWSVGTSGRGNIQYFGAGTRLSVL.

The chain is built from TRBV3-1 (or the pseudogene TRBV3-2) and TRBJ2-1; D perhaps matches TRBD1 (6 bases). The CDR3 is made up of 14 amino acids. In germline, CDR1 is LGHDT, CDR2 YNNKEL (reference sequence). V was pared by 0 bases and J by 10 bases, with 13 bases between. The CDR3 here is CASSQDNRASEQFF. As DNA, the CDR3 is TGTGCCAGCAGCCAAGACAACAGGGCTTCCGAGCAGTTCTTC.

This chain links TRBV19 with TRBJ1-4, with a weak D call TRBD1 (6 bases). The germline V gene encodes CDR1 LNHDA and CDR2 SQIVND (reference sequence). Trimming pared 4 bases from V and 3 bases from J, leaving 9 bases between. The CDR3 covers 14 residues. CDR3 sequence: CASSTGVPNEKLFF. The CDR3, as DNA: TGTGCCAGTAGTACAGGGGTGCCTAATGAAAAACTGTTTTTT.

The V call is TRBV11-3, the J call TRBJ2-1; tentatively, D is TRBD2 (6 bases). The V gene's germline CDR1 is SGHNT and CDR2 YENEEA. The CDR3 runs 12 residues. With 5 bases removed from V and 7 bases from J, the gap between germline ends came to 9 bases. CDR3 DNA: TGTGCCAGCAGCCGACTAGAGAATGAGCAGTTCTTC. Protein: CASSRLENEQFF.

The V gene is TRBV7-2, the J gene TRBJ2-6; no firm D call. Germline CDR1 reads SGHTA; CDR2 reads FQGNSA. V lost 2 bases and J lost 1, with 12 bases in between. The CDR3 is made up of 17 amino acids. The CDR3 loop is CASSLYGEASGANVLTF. CDR3 coding DNA: TGTGCCAGCAGCTTATACGGAGAGGCATCTGGGGCCAACGTCCTGACTTTC.

The chain couples TRBV13 to TRBJ2-2, with TRBD2 matching over 7 bases. The germline V gene has CDR1 PRHDT and CDR2 FYEKMQ (reference sequence). V dropped 0 bases and J dropped 4; count of bases not matched to a gene: 8. This CDR3 contains 17 residues. In DNA form, the CDR3 reads TGTGCCAGCAGCTTAGGCTTGGCGGGAGAGATCACCGGGGAGCTGTTTTTT. As protein: CASSLGLAGEITGELFF.

The chain is built from TRBV24-1 and TRBJ2-3, with 9 nucleotides matching TRBD2. The J segment lost 6 bases and the V segment lost 9 bases, leaving 6 bases of the junction unmatched. The germline V gene has CDR1 KGHDR and CDR2 SFDVKD. The CDR3 totals 13 residues. In DNA form, the CDR3 reads TGTGCCACCGCGGGGGGGCATATGGATACGCAGTATTTT. Translated, it gives CATAGGHMDTQYF.

This chain links TRBV3-1 (or the pseudogene TRBV3-2) with TRBJ1-2; 10 positions agree with TRBD1. Germline CDR1 is LGHDT and CDR2 is YNNKEL (reference sequence). CDR3 length: 14 amino acids. The junction had 2 bases not matched to a gene; V was cut back by 4 bases and J by 3 bases. The CDR3 is CASSRTGGDYGYTF. The CDR3 DNA reads as TGTGCCAGCAGCCGGACAGGGGGAGACTATGGCTACACCTTC.

The V call is TRBV6-2 or TRBV6-3, the J call TRBJ2-5, with D possibly matching TRBD1 (5 bases). V gave up 5 bases and J gave up 5 bases, with 15 bases separating them. CDR1 and CDR2 (germline): MNHEY, SVGEGT. CDR3 length: 14 amino acids. CDR3 sequence: CASSKLGDEETQYF. The CDR3, as DNA: TGTGCCAGCAGTAAGCTAGGGGATGAGGAGACCCAGTACTTC.

This clone qualifies as medium-sized (0.01 to 0.1%). The J gene is TRBJ2-7, the V gene TRBV2; 10 bases line up with TRBD1. The CDR3 consists of 15 residues. Losses at the gene ends were 4 bases for V and 2 bases for J; bases not matched to a gene: 5. Germline assignment: CDR1 SNHLY and CDR2 FYNNEI. CDR3 region: CASSVKGQGPYEQYF. Here the CDR3 DNA reads TGTGCCAGCAGTGTAAAGGGACAGGGGCCCTACGAGCAGTACTTC.

This rearrangement joins TRBV2 to TRBJ2-7, with D tentatively TRBD2 (6 bases). The CDR3 sequence is 14 residues long. V dropped 7 bases and J dropped 3 bases, with 16 bases sitting between them. Per germline, CDR1 SNHLY and CDR2 FYNNEI. This chain's CDR3 is CASTQNPTSYEQYF. As DNA, the CDR3 is TGTGCCAGCACCCAAAACCCGACTAGCTACGAGCAGTACTTC.

The chain couples TRBV7-2 to TRBJ1-1, with 9 bases matching TRBD1. The germline gives CDR1 SGHTA, CDR2 FQGNSA. V was clipped by 5 bases and J by 3 bases; unmatched bases: 10. The CDR3 extends over 16 amino acids. The CDR3 is CASSRSLDRGDTEAFF. CDR3 sequence (DNA): TGTGCCAGCAGCCGGTCTTTGGACAGGGGAGACACTGAAGCTTTCTTT.

The CDR3 loop reads CASSLGGLENEQYF. In DNA form, the CDR3 reads TGTGCCAGCAGCTTAGGGGGACTTGAGAACGAGCAGTACTTC. The rearrangement links TRBV13 to TRBJ2-7, with D tentatively TRBD2 (6 bases). This CDR3 is 14 amino acids long. Trimming took off 0 bases at V and 5 bases at J, with 11 bases between the two ends. In germline, CDR1 is PRHDT, CDR2 FYEKMQ (reference sequence).

The rearrangement links TRBV19 to TRBJ2-7, with 8 bases matching TRBD2. Germline trimming cut 5 bases from V and 7 bases from J; bases unmatched to any gene: 13. The CDR3 totals 15 residues. Germline values: CDR1 LNHDA, CDR2 SQIVND (reference sequence). The DNA for the CDR3 is TGTGCCAGTAGTTCCACCGGGACTAGGACGAGTGAGCAGTACTTC. Translating it yields CASSSTGTRTSEQYF.

The genes are TRBV18 and TRBJ2-7; the match to TRBD1 covers 7 bases. The length of the CDR3 is 12 residues. With V trimmed by 6 bases and J by 6 bases, 5 bases remained unmatched. Per germline, CDR1 KGHSH and CDR2 LQKENI. As DNA, the CDR3 is TGTGCCAGCTCCCGGGACAGTTCCGAGCAGTACTTC. Encoded protein: CASSRDSSEQYF.

V gene TRBV2 combines with J gene TRBJ2-1; TRBD2 might be the D (5 bases). Germline V gene data show CDR1 as SNHLY and CDR2 as FYNNEI. This CDR3 region has 13 residues. V was pared by 6 bases and J by 5 bases, with 11 bases between. The CDR3 sequence: CASRPTTDNEQFF. The DNA for the CDR3 is TGTGCCAGCAGGCCGACTACAGACAATGAGCAGTTCTTC.

DNA for the CDR3: TGTGCCAGCAGGACGACAGGGGCCAAGAGCTACACCTTC. This encodes CASRTTGAKSYTF. The chain employs TRBV6-5 and TRBJ1-2; 8 bases align to TRBD1. CDR3 size: 13 residues. The V segment lost 6 bases and the J segment 9 bases; nucleotides outside the gene matches: 9. Germline V gene data show CDR1 as MNHEY and CDR2 as SVGAGI.

V is TRBV9 and J is TRBJ1-2; D gene ambiguous. The CDR3 sequence is 12 residues long. V lost 3 bases and J lost 4, with 7 bases in between. Germline lookup yields CDR1 SGDLS and CDR2 YYNGEE. Here the CDR3 reads CASSGRLYGYTF. In DNA, the CDR3 is TGTGCCAGCAGCGGGAGACTCTATGGCTACACCTTC.

This chain links TRBV2 with TRBJ1-1; TRBD1 might be the D (5 bases). CDR1 SNHLY and CDR2 FYNNEI come from the germline V gene. This CDR3 has 13 residues. Trimming stripped 6 bases from V and 7 bases from J, with 15 bases between. In DNA, the CDR3 is TGTGCCAGCAGCTCCCAACAAACAGGTGAAGCTTTCTTT. It yields the protein CASSSQQTGEAFF.

This clone has only one observation. The chain couples TRBV6-1 to TRBJ1-2; D uncertain. Germline V gene lookup returns CDR1 MNHNS and CDR2 SASEGT. The CDR3 covers 11 residues. V gave up 3 bases and J gave up 8 bases, with 7 bases separating them. The CDR3 nucleotides read TGTGCCAGCAGTGACCCCCAGGGCTACACCTTC. Translated, it gives CASSDPQGYTF.

The gene calls are TRBV30 and TRBJ2-3, with D maybe TRBD2 (6 bases). Germline CDR1 GTSNPN, CDR2 SVGIG (reference sequence). This CDR3 comprises 13 residues. With 0 bases removed from V and 11 bases from J, the gap between germline ends came to 15 bases. The CDR3 DNA reads TGTGCCTGGAGTGTAAGAGCCATAGCGGTGCAGTATTTT. Its translation: CAWSVRAIAVQYF.

The rearrangement uses TRBV19 and TRBJ2-1; 8 bases map to TRBD1. V was clipped by 6 bases and J by 3 bases; unmatched bases: 10. This CDR3 is built from 16 residues. Germline assignment: CDR1 LNHDA and CDR2 SQIVND (reference sequence). CDR3 sequence (DNA): TGTGCCAGTAGGTCCACCGGGACAGGACACTACAATGAGCAGTTCTTC. The encoded protein is CASRSTGTGHYNEQFF. The whole variable domain, filled in from reference TRBV19 and TRBJ2-1, reads DGGITQSPKYLFRKEGQNVTLSCEQNLNHDAMYWYRQDPGQGLRLIYYSQIVNDFQKGDIAEGYSVSREKKESFPLTVTSAQKNPTAFYLCASRSTGTGHYNEQFFGPGTRLTVL.

This clone was counted only a few times. V usage is TRBV3-1 (or the pseudogene TRBV3-2) and J usage is TRBJ2-1, with D possibly TRBD1 on 6 matching bases. Germline-derived CDR1 and CDR2 are LGHDT and YNNKEL (reference sequence). CDR3 size: 15 residues. The V gene lost 5 bases and the J gene lost 7 bases, with 18 bases spanning the gap. The CDR3 sequence: CASSSRFWGRNEQFF. CDR3 sequence (DNA): TGTGCCAGCAGCTCCCGGTTTTGGGGGCGGAATGAGCAGTTCTTC.